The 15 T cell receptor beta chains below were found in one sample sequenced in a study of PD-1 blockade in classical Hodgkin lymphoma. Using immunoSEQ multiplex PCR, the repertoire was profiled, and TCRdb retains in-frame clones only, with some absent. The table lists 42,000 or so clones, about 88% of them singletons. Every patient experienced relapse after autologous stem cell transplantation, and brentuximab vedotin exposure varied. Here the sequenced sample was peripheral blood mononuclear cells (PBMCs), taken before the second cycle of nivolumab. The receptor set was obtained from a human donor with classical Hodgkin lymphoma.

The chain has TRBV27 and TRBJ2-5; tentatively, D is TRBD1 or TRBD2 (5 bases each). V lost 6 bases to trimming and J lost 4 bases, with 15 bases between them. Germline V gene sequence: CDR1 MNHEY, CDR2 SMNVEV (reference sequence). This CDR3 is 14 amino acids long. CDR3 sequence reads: CASSPLSGRETQYF. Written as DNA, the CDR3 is TGTGCCAGCAGCCCGCTTTCGGGACGAGAGACCCAGTACTTC.

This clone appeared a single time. The chain's CDR3 is CASSQKALAEYNEQFF. The CDR3 DNA is TGTGCCAGCAGCCAAAAAGCTTTAGCGGAGTACAATGAGCAGTTCTTC. The V gene is TRBV11-3, the J gene TRBJ2-1; maybe TRBD2 (6 bases). The ends were cut back, 5 bases at V and 4 bases at J, with 18 bases in the middle. Looked up from germline, CDR1 is SGHNT and CDR2 is YENEEA. The length of the CDR3 is 16 residues.

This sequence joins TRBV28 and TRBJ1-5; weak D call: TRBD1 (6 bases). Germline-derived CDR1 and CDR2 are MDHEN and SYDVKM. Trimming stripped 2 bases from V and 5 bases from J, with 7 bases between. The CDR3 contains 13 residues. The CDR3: CASSLRGDQPQHF. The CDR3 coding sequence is TGTGCCAGCAGTTTAAGGGGGGATCAGCCCCAGCATTTT. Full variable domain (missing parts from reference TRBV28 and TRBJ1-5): DVKVTQSSRYLVKRTGEKVFLECVQDMDHENMFWYRQDPGLGLRLIYFSYDVKMKEKGDIPEGYSVSREKKERFSLILESASTNQTSMYLCASSLRGDQPQHFGDGTRLSIL.

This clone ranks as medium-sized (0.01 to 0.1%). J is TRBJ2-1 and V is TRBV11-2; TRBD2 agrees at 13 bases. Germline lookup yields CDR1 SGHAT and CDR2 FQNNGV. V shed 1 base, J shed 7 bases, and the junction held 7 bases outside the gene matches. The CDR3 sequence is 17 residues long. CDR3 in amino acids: CASSLVLAGGLGNEQFF. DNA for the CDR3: TGTGCCAGCAGCTTAGTACTAGCGGGAGGGCTGGGTAATGAGCAGTTCTTC.

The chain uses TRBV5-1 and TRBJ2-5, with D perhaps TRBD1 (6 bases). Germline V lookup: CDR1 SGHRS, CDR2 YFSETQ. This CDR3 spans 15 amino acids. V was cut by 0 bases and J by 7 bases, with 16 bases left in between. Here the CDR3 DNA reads TGCGCCAGCAGCTTGGAAACCACAGGGCAGGGGACCCAGTACTTC. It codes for CASSLETTGQGTQYF.

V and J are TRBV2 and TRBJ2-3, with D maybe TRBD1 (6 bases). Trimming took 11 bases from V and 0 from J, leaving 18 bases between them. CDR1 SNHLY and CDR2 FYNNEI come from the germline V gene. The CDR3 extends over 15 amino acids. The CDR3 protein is CAATVRTESTDTQYF. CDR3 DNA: TGTGCCGCCACGGTGAGGACAGAGAGCACAGATACGCAGTATTTT.

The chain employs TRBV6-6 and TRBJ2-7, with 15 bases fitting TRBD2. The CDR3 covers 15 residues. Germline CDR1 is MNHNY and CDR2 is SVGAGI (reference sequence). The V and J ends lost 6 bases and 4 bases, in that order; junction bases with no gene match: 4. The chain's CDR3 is CASRGTSGGLYEQYF. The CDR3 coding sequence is TGTGCCAGCAGAGGGACTAGCGGGGGGTTATACGAGCAGTACTTC.

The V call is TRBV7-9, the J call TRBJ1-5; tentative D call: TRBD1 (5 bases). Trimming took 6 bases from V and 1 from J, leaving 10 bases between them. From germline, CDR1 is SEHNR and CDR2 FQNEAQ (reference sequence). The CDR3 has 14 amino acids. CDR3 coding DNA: TGTGCCAGCAGACGGGACGGGAGCAATCAGCCCCAGCATTTT. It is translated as CASRRDGSNQPQHF.

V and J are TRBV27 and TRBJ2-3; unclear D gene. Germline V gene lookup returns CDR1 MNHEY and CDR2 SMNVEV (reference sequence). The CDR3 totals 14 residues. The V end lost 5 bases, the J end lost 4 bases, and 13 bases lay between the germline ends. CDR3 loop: CASSPFRAADTQYF. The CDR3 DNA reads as TGTGCCAGCAGTCCCTTTCGGGCAGCAGATACGCAGTATTTT.

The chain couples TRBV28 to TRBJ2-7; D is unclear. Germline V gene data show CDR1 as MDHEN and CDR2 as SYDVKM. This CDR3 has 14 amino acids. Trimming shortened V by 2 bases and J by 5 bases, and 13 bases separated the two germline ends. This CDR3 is CASSLDGVAHEQYF. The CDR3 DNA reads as TGTGCCAGCAGTTTAGATGGGGTAGCCCACGAGCAGTACTTC.

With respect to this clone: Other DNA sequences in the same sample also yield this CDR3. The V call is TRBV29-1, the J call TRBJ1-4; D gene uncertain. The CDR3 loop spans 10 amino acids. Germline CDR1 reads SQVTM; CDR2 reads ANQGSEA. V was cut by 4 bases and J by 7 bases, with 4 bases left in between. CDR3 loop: CSVGGEKLFF. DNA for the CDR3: TGCAGCGTTGGGGGTGAAAAACTGTTTTTT.

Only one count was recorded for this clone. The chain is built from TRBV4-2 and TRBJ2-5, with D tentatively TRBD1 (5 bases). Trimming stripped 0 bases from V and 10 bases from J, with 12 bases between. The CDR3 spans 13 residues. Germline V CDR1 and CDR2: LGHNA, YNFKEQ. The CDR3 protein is CASSQDRQGLQYF. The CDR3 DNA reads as TGTGCCAGCAGCCAAGATCGCCAGGGCCTCCAGTACTTC.

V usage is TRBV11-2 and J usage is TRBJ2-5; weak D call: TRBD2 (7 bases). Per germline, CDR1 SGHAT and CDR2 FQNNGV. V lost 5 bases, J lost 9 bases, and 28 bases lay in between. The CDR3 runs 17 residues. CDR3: CASSPALSGAGARAQYF. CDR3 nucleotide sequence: TGTGCCAGCAGCCCAGCCCTGAGTGGCGCGGGGGCCCGTGCCCAGTACTTC.

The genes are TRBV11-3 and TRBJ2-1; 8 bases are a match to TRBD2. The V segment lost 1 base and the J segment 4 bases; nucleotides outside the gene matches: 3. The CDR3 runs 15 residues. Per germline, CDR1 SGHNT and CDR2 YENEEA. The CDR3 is CASSLGGGNYNEQFF. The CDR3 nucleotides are TGTGCCAGCAGCTTAGGCGGGGGGAATTACAATGAGCAGTTCTTC. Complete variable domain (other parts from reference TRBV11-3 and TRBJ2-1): EAGVVQSPRYKIIEKKQPVAFWCNPISGHNTLYWYLQNLGQGPELLIRYENEEAVDDSQLPKDRFSAERLKGVDSTLKIQPAELGDSAVYLCASSLGGGNYNEQFFGPGTRLTVL.

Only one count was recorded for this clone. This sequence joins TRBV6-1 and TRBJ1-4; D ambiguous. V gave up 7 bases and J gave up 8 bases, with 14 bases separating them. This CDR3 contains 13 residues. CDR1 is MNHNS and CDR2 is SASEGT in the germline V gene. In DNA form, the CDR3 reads TGTGCCAGCAACCGGGCTCCGGGGGAAAAACTGTTTTTT. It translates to CASNRAPGEKLFF.